This TCR beta chain was documented in a study of blood T cell repertoires in COVID-19. Looking at the study overall: Whether acute or convalescent, the COVID-19 samples came from the United States, Italy and Spain. The cDNA or gDNA used as material had been derived from T cells, B-cell-depleted T cells, or PBMCs.

This CDR3 comprises 15 residues. With 0 bases removed from V and 6 bases from J, the gap between germline ends came to 9 bases. The germline V gene has CDR1 LGHNA and CDR2 YNFKEQ. Enrollment of patients from Seattle took place during active infection, with longitudinal follow-up. Authors' methods: Amplification from reference gene primers served as the basis for estimated nucleated cell counts. The protocol was immunoSEQ multiplex PCR, while the TCRdb copy is restricted to in-frame clones and leaves out a portion. That table furnishes V, J and clone size, whereas the DNA furnished D and trimming. The sample shows around 100,000 clones, 85% to 90% of them seen only once.

The specimen sequenced was peripheral blood. V usage is TRBV4-2 and J usage is TRBJ1-6; D ambiguous. The sequence was obtained from a woman between 55 and 75 years old with COVID-19, enrolled during active disease. The CDR3 nucleotides are TGTGCCAGCAGCCAAGATCCCACTCGTAATTCACCCCTCCACTTT. Amino acids: CASSQDPTRNSPLHF.